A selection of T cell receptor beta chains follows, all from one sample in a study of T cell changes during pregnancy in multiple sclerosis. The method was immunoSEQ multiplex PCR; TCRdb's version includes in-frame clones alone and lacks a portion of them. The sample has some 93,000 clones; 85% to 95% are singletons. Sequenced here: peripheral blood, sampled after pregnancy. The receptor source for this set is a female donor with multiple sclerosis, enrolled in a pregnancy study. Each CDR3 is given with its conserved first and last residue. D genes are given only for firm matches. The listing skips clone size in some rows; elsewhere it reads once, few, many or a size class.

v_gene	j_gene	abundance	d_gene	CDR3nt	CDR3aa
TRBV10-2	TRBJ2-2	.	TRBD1	TGCGCCAGCAGTGAGCAGGGGGCAGGCACCGGGGAGCTGTTTTTT	CASSEQGAGTGELFF
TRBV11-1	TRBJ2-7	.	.	TGTGCCAGCAGCTTAGTGGCGCCGGGTGGCGAGCAGTACTTC	CASSLVAPGGEQYF
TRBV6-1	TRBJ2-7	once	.	TGTGCCAGCAGTGAAGCGCTAGGCACCTACGAGCAGTACTTC	CASSEALGTYEQYF
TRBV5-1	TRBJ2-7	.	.	TGCGCCAGCAGCTCGACCCCGGACTTTCCTCTCGAGCAGTACTTC	CASSSTPDFPLEQYF
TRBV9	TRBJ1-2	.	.	TGTGCCAGCAGCGTAGGGGGGACTCGGGGCTACACCTTC	CASSVGGTRGYTF
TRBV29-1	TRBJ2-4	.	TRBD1	TGCAGCGTTGAGGCTGGGAAAGGGACAGGGGGCAAAAACATTCAGTACTTC	CSVEAGKGTGGKNIQYF
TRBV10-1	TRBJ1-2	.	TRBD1	TGCGCCAGCAGTGAGACCAGAAAGGGGGCTCGGGGCTACACCTTC	CASSETRKGARGYTF
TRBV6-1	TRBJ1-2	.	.	TGTGCCAGCAGTGGCCGGTATGGCTACACCTTC	CASSGRYGYTF
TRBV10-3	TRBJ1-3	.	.	TGTGCCATCAGTGAGGTCCGGGGGGCGAACACCATATATTTT	CAISEVRGANTIYF
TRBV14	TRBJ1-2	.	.	TGTGCCAGCAGCCGTGATCCGGGGAACGGCTACACCTTC	CASSRDPGNGYTF
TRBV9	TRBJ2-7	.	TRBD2	TGTGCCAGCAGCGTAGGAAGCGGGGGAATCTACGAGCAGTACTTC	CASSVGSGGIYEQYF
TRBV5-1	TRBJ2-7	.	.	TGCGCCAGCAGCTCTCGCCCGGGAATCGAATCCGAGCAGTACTTC	CASSSRPGIESEQYF
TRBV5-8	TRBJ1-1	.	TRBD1	TGTGCCAGCAGCTTTCAAACAGGGGTTGAAGCTTTCTTT	CASSFQTGVEAFF
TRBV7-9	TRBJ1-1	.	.	TGTGCCAGCAGCTCCACATATACCGAGGCGGTGAACACTGAAGCTTTCTTT	CASSSTYTEAVNTEAFF
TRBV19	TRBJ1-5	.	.	TGTGCCAGTAGAGCCGGAGTCCGGACAGCCAACAATCAGCCCCAGCATTTT	CASRAGVRTANNQPQHF
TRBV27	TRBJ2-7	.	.	TGTGCCAGCAGTCTGGACAGACGGGGCGAGCAGTACTTC	CASSLDRRGEQYF
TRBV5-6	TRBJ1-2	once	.	TGTGCCAGCAGCTTGTTTGACAGCAACTATGGCTACACCTTC	CASSLFDSNYGYTF